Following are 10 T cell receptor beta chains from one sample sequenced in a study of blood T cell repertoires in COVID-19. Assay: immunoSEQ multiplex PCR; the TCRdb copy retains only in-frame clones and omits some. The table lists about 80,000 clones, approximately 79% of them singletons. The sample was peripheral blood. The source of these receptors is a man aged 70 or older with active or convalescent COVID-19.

DNA of the CDR3: TGTGCCAGCAGCCAAGAGCGGGACAGGCCGAGCTCTGGGGCCAACGTCCTGACTTTC. This encodes CASSQERDRPSSGANVLTF. This chain uses TRBV3-1 (or the pseudogene TRBV3-2) with TRBJ2-6; TRBD1 agrees at 8 bases. The CDR3 contains 19 residues. The germline gives CDR1 LGHDT, CDR2 YNNKEL (reference sequence). Losses at the gene ends were 0 bases for V and 0 bases for J; bases not matched to a gene: 7.

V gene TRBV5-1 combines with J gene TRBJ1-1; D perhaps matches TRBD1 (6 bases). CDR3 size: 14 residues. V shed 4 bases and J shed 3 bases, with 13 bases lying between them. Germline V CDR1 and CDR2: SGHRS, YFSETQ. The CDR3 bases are TGCGCCAGCAGCCCCGGGACATATGACACTGAAGCTTTCTTT. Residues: CASSPGTYDTEAFF. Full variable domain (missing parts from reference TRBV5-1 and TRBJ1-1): KAGVTQTPRYLIKTRGQQVTLSCSPISGHRSVSWYQQTPGQGLQFLFEYFSETQRNKGNFPGRFSGRQFSNSRSEMNVSTLELGDSALYLCASSPGTYDTEAFFGQGTRLTVV.

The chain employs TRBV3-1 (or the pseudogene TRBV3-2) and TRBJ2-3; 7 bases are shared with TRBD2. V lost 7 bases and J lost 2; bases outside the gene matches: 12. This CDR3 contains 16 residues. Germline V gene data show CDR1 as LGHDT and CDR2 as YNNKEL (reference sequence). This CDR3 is CASTPRRDYLTDTQYF. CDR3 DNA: TGTGCCAGCACCCCACGGCGGGACTACCTCACAGATACGCAGTATTTT.

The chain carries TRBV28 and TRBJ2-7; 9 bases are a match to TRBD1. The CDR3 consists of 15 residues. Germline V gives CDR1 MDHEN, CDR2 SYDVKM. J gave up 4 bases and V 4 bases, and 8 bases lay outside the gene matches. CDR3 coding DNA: TGTGCCAGCAGTTCCAGCACAGGGGGCGCTTACGAGCAGTACTTC. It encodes CASSSSTGGAYEQYF.

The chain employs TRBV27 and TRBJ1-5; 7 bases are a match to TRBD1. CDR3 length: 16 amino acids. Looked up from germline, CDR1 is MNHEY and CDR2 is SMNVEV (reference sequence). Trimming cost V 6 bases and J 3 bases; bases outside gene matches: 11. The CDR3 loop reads CASSPGTVTFNQPQHF. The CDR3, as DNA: TGTGCCAGCAGCCCCGGGACAGTGACTTTCAATCAGCCCCAGCATTTT.

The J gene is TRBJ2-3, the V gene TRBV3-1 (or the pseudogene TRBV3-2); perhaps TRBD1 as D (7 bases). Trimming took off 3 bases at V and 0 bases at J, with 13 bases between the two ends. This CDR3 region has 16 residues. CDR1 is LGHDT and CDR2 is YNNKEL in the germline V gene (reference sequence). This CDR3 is CASSQSRGVSTDTQYF. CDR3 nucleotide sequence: TGTGCCAGCAGCCAGAGCAGGGGGGTCAGCACAGATACGCAGTATTTT.

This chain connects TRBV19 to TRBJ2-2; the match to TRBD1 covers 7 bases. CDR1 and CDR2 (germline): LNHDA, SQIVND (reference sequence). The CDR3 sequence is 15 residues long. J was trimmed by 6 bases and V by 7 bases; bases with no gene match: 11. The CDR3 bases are TGTGCCAGTAACCGAGGGGGCGCGGGTTCCGGGGAGCTGTTTTTT. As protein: CASNRGGAGSGELFF.

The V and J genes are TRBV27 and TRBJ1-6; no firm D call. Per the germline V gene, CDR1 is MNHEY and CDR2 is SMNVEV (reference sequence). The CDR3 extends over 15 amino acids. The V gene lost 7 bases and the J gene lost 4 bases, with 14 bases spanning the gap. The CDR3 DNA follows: TGTGCCAGCAAGTCGCTGGCAGAATATAATTCACCCCTCCACTTT. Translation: CASKSLAEYNSPLHF.

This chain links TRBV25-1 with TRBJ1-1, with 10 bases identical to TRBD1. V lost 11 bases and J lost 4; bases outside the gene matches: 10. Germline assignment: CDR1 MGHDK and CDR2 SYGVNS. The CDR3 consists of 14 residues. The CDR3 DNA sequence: TGTGCCGGGGCTCGACAGGGGGCTGGCACTGAAGCTTTCTTT. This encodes CAGARQGAGTEAFF.

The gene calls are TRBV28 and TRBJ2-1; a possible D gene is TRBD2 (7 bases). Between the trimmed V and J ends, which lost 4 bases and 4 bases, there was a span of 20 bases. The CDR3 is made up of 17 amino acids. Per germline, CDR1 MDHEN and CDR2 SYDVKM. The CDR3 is CASSSSSGGVWYNEQFF. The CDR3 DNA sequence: TGTGCCAGCAGTTCTTCCTCGGGGGGCGTTTGGTACAATGAGCAGTTCTTC.